The 8 T cell receptor beta chains reported below all come from one sample, sequenced in a study of shared clonotypes between healthy human individuals. Sequencing was performed with immunoSEQ multiplex PCR; in TCRdb, only in-frame clones are kept and a portion is missing. The repertoire holds a few hundred thousand clones, with 95% to 98% as singletons. Sequences were obtained from naive CD4+ T cells sorted from blood. Subset here: CD45RA+ positively selected. The receptors shown here come from a woman in her thirties in good health.

This rearrangement joins TRBV11-2 to TRBJ2-2; D call uncertain. This CDR3 spans 14 amino acids. The V gene's germline CDR1 is SGHAT and CDR2 FQNNGV. Trimming removed 5 bases at V and 3 bases at J, with 10 bases between. The CDR3 DNA sequence: TGTGCCAGCAGCCTCCGGACGGACACCGGGGAGCTGTTTTTT. This sequence encodes CASSLRTDTGELFF.

This sequence joins TRBV30 and TRBJ2-1; 14 nucleotides match TRBD2. With V trimmed by 2 bases and J by 1 base, 10 bases remained unmatched. CDR1 GTSNPN and CDR2 SVGIG come from the germline V gene (reference sequence). The CDR3 consists of 19 residues. CDR3 sequence (DNA): TGTGCCTGGAGTTTCCGGACTAGCGGGAGGTTTGTGTCCTACAATGAGCAGTTCTTC. This codes for CAWSFRTSGRFVSYNEQFF. Supplemented by reference TRBV30 and TRBJ2-1, the full variable domain reads SQTIHQWPATLVQPVGSPLSLECTVEGTSNPNLYWYRQAAGRGLQLLFYSVGIGQISSEVPQNLSASRPQDRQFILSSKKLLLSDSGFYLCAWSFRTSGRFVSYNEQFFGPGTRLTVL.

J is TRBJ2-1 and V is TRBV19; TRBD2 matches at 12 bases. The J segment lost 9 bases and the V segment lost 5 bases, leaving 8 bases of the junction unmatched. The CDR3 runs 15 residues. The germline V gene encodes CDR1 LNHDA and CDR2 SQIVND (reference sequence). The CDR3 sequence is CASSLPSGRALEQFF. The CDR3 DNA reads as TGTGCCAGTAGTTTACCTAGCGGGAGGGCCCTTGAGCAGTTCTTC.

The gene calls are TRBV19 and TRBJ2-3, with TRBD2 matching 7 bases. Germline CDR1 is LNHDA and CDR2 is SQIVND (reference sequence). The CDR3 extends over 15 amino acids. Germline trimming cut 4 bases from V and 1 base from J; bases unmatched to any gene: 5. The CDR3 sequence: CASSTGLDGTDTQYF. The CDR3 nucleotides are TGTGCCAGTAGTACCGGACTAGATGGCACAGATACGCAGTATTTT.

V and J are TRBV4-1 and TRBJ2-1; 8 positions match TRBD2. The CDR3 is 15 amino acids. Germline values: CDR1 MGHRA, CDR2 YSYEKL. The V gene end was trimmed by 1 base and the J gene end by 10 bases; junction bases not matched to a gene: 9. The CDR3 DNA reads as TGCGCCAGCAGCCAAGCGGCGGGAGGCTTGTACGAGCAGTTCTTC. This codes for CASSQAAGGLYEQFF.

Regarding this clone: This CDR3 is also generated by other DNA sequences in the sample. The V gene is TRBV5-1, the J gene TRBJ2-3; perhaps TRBD2 as D (6 bases). The CDR3 runs 15 residues. CDR1 is SGHRS, CDR2 YFSETQ, per germline. Trimming cost V 0 bases and J 0 bases, with 8 bases left between them. The CDR3 sequence: CASSLGGGSTDTQYF. CDR3 nucleotides: TGCGCCAGCAGCTTGGGTGGGGGGAGCACAGATACGCAGTATTTT.

This clone was observed once. The rearrangement uses TRBV5-4 and TRBJ2-2; TRBD1 matches 9 bases. This CDR3 comprises 16 residues. Trimming cost V 3 bases and J 6 bases; bases outside gene matches: 9. Germline loops: CDR1 SGHNT, CDR2 YYREEE (reference sequence). The CDR3 coding sequence is TGTGCCAGCAGCTCGACCGGGACAGGGAATGCCGGGGAGCTGTTTTTT. Protein: CASSSTGTGNAGELFF.

The chain links TRBV28 to TRBJ2-7; D is unresolved. The V gene lost 8 bases and the J gene lost 4 bases, with 12 bases spanning the gap. The CDR3 is made up of 12 amino acids. Germline CDR1 and CDR2: MDHEN and SYDVKM. The CDR3 region is CASVGQEYEQYF. CDR3 coding DNA: TGTGCCAGCGTTGGGCAGGAGTACGAGCAGTACTTC.